The 11 T cell receptor beta chains below were found in one sample sequenced in a study of T cell repertoires in cytomegalovirus infection. Their antigens remain unidentified. From the reads, TCRdb called clonotypes with MiXCR, one entry per CDR3 protein. The sample contains tens of thousands of distinct CDR3 sequences, roughly a fifth of which appear only once. This specimen was CD8+ T cells from cultured PBMCs, taken from culture after CMV antigen stimulation. These receptors were obtained from a human donor in good health (CMV status not recorded). Some clones in this sample may be carry-over from other donors' samples.

The CDR3: CASSPPAGAYGYTF. CDR3 coding DNA: TGTGCCAGCAGCCCACCGGCGGGGGCCTATGGCTACACCTTC. The chain links TRBV7-9 to TRBJ1-2, with D possibly TRBD1 on 6 matching bases. The CDR3 is 14 residues long. Trimming took off 5 bases at V and 4 bases at J, with 14 bases between the two ends. Germline lookup yields CDR1 SEHNR and CDR2 FQNEAQ (reference sequence).

The chain carries TRBV7-2 and TRBJ2-1; TRBD1 agrees at 8 bases. Per the germline V gene, CDR1 is SGHTA and CDR2 is FQGNSA. The ends lost 5 bases at V and 7 bases at J; junction bases unmatched: 7. The CDR3 is 14 residues long. CDR3 DNA: TGTGCCAGCAGCCCGAGGACAGGGAAGAATGAGCAGTTCTTC. This codes for CASSPRTGKNEQFF.

The chain has TRBV6-6 and TRBJ2-7, with 10 bases that match TRBD1. Trimming at V came to 4 bases and at J to 2 bases, leaving 26 bases not matched to a gene. CDR1 is MNHNY, CDR2 SVGAGI, per germline (reference sequence). This CDR3 is built from 22 residues. This CDR3 reads CASSFNPNAGQGKKGSPYEQYF. The CDR3, as DNA: TGTGCCAGCAGTTTTAACCCTAATGCGGGACAGGGGAAGAAAGGTTCCCCCTACGAGCAGTACTTC.

The chain has TRBV7-2 and TRBJ1-2; no firm D call. The germline CDR1 and CDR2 sequences are SGHTA and FQGNSA. The CDR3 contains 16 residues. The ends were cut back, 0 bases at V and 4 bases at J, with 15 bases in the middle. This chain's CDR3 is CASSLAGPAPSYGYTF. In DNA form, the CDR3 reads TGTGCCAGCAGCTTAGCAGGACCTGCACCCAGCTATGGCTACACCTTC.

The table lists this clonotype with a count of one. This chain joins TRBV12-3 or TRBV12-4 and TRBJ2-2; D remains ambiguous. The CDR3 has 14 amino acids. The V end was cut by 6 bases, the J end by 0 bases, with 8 bases between. The CDR3 spells CASSPGSNTGELFF. The DNA for the CDR3 is TGTGCCAGCAGCCCCGGATCGAACACCGGGGAGCTGTTTTTT.

A few counts support this clonotype. This sequence joins TRBV7-6 and TRBJ2-7; 7 bases are shared with TRBD2. This CDR3 is 15 amino acids long. In germline, CDR1 is SGHVS, CDR2 FNYEAQ. The junction had 7 bases not matched to a gene; V was cut back by 3 bases and J by 2 bases. The CDR3 spells CASSFEAGIPYEQYF. CDR3 nucleotide sequence: TGTGCCAGCAGCTTTGAAGCGGGGATCCCCTACGAGCAGTACTTC.

The chain has TRBV6-5 and TRBJ2-5, with D possibly being TRBD2 (5 bases). V gave up 6 bases and J gave up 5 bases, with 10 bases separating them. This CDR3 is built from 12 residues. Germline V gene data show CDR1 as MNHEY and CDR2 as SVGAGI. CDR3 nucleotides: TGTGCCAGCAGCCCGACGGGGGAGACCCAGTACTTC. Translation: CASSPTGETQYF.

V is TRBV4-1 and J is TRBJ2-7; TRBD1 aligns across 8 bases. The CDR3 sequence is 14 residues long. CDR1 is MGHRA, CDR2 YSYEKL, per germline. The V gene end was trimmed by 1 base and the J gene end by 4 bases; junction bases not matched to a gene: 3. The CDR3 loop is CASSQVDRAYEQYF. DNA for the CDR3: TGCGCCAGCAGCCAAGTGGACAGGGCTTACGAGCAGTACTTC.

The DNA for the CDR3 is TGTGCCAGCATGCTAGCGGGGGGATCCAATGAGCAGTTCTTC. Translation: CASMLAGGSNEQFF. V usage is TRBV6-2 or TRBV6-3 and J usage is TRBJ2-1, with TRBD2 matching over 11 bases. CDR1 is MNHEY, CDR2 SVGEGT, per germline. V trimming: 7 bases; J trimming: 6 bases; junction bases outside the gene matches: 5. The CDR3 loop spans 14 amino acids.

The chain is built from TRBV7-8 and TRBJ1-2, with D uncertain. The germline V and J ends were trimmed by 5 bases and 8 bases, with 18 bases remaining between them. The V gene's germline CDR1 is SGHVS and CDR2 FQNEAQ. The CDR3 consists of 14 residues. In nucleotides, the CDR3 is TGTGCCAGCAGCGTCCACCCCTTCCAAGGGGGCTACACCTTC. Encoded protein: CASSVHPFQGGYTF.

The CDR3 reads CASSLDSVGLATEAFF. As DNA, the CDR3 is TGTGCCAGCAGTTTAGACTCAGTCGGCTTAGCGACTGAAGCTTTCTTT. The J gene is TRBJ1-1, the V gene TRBV28; no clear D. Between the trimmed V and J ends, which lost 2 bases and 5 bases, there was a span of 18 bases. The germline V gene encodes CDR1 MDHEN and CDR2 SYDVKM. This CDR3 spans 16 amino acids.